These 9 T cell receptor beta chains share one sample of origin, sequenced in a study of high-grade serous ovarian cancer treatment subgroups. The tumor samples were collected prior to definitive surgery or chemotherapy. Generated by immunoSEQ multiplex PCR, the TCRdb table keeps only in-frame clones and is missing some. Of under 20,000 clones listed, roughly 67% are singletons. Sequenced sample: tumor tissue. All receptors come from a human donor with high-grade serous ovarian cancer.

The chain carries TRBV5-4 and TRBJ1-1; a weak D match, TRBD1 (6 bases). Germline-derived CDR1 and CDR2 are SGHNT and YYREEE (reference sequence). CDR3 length: 14 residues. Trimming took off 4 bases at V and 7 bases at J, with 17 bases between the two ends. The CDR3 spells CASSARGTLFEAFF. DNA of the CDR3: TGTGCCAGCAGCGCCCGGGGGACATTATTTGAAGCTTTCTTT.

V usage is TRBV27 and J usage is TRBJ1-1; maybe TRBD1 (5 bases). Germline V lookup: CDR1 MNHEY, CDR2 SMNVEV (reference sequence). The CDR3 sequence is 15 residues long. Trimming stripped 5 bases from V and 4 bases from J, with 17 bases between. CDR3 nucleotide sequence: TGTGCCAGCAGTCGGTCCGGGGGGGTAGGCACTGAAGCTTTCTTT. The encoded protein is CASSRSGGVGTEAFF.

V is TRBV6-1 and J is TRBJ2-7; 10 bases map to TRBD2. CDR1 is MNHNS, CDR2 SASEGT, per germline. The CDR3 is 14 residues long. The V gene end was trimmed by 5 bases and the J gene end by 5 bases; junction bases not matched to a gene: 6. The CDR3: CASSSQLAGNEQYF. In nucleotides, the CDR3 is TGTGCCAGCAGTTCGCAACTAGCGGGGAACGAGCAGTACTTC.

This clone was seen only a few times. The CDR3 loop reads CASSGTSREQYF. Written as DNA, the CDR3 is TGTGCCAGCAGTGGGACTAGTCGTGAGCAGTACTTC. The V and J genes are TRBV2 and TRBJ2-7; 7 bases line up with TRBD2. The V and J ends lost 4 bases and 7 bases, in that order; junction bases with no gene match: 4. Germline-derived CDR1 and CDR2 are SNHLY and FYNNEI. CDR3 length equals 12 residues.

This chain joins TRBV6-5 and TRBJ2-7, with D possibly matching TRBD1 (5 bases). The CDR3 sequence is 14 residues long. The germline CDR1 and CDR2 sequences are MNHEY and SVGAGI. Trimming left V 0 bases short and J 3 bases short, with 9 bases between. The CDR3 nucleotides read TGTGCCAGCAGTTACTCGGGGCAGTACTACGAGCAGTACTTC. Translating gives CASSYSGQYYEQYF.

A few counts support this clone. J is TRBJ2-1 and V is TRBV5-4; no clear D. This CDR3 is built from 14 residues. Deletions cut 4 bases from V and 3 bases from J, with 11 bases between. Germline V CDR1 and CDR2: SGHNT, YYREEE (reference sequence). CDR3 bases: TGTGCCAGCAGCCCGGTCCAGATCTACAATGAGCAGTTCTTC. Amino acids: CASSPVQIYNEQFF.

The V and J genes are TRBV14 and TRBJ2-1; a weak D match, TRBD1 (5 bases). Trimming took 0 bases from V and 15 from J, leaving 15 bases between them. The CDR3 covers 13 residues. Germline CDR1 reads SGHDN; CDR2 reads FVKESK. The CDR3 nucleotides are TGTGCCAGCAGCCAAGAGGATGGGGCGAGTCGGTTCTTC. Translating gives CASSQEDGASRFF.

V gene TRBV9 combines with J gene TRBJ2-7; D gene ambiguous. The germline gives CDR1 SGDLS, CDR2 YYNGEE. Trimming took off 0 bases at V and 0 bases at J, with 7 bases between the two ends. The CDR3 totals 14 residues. CDR3 loop: CASSVGSGSYEQYF. In DNA form, the CDR3 reads TGTGCCAGCAGCGTAGGATCTGGCTCCTACGAGCAGTACTTC.

The J gene is TRBJ2-7, the V gene TRBV6-1; no firm D call. V dropped 7 bases and J dropped 7 bases, with 11 bases sitting between them. Germline V lookup: CDR1 MNHNS, CDR2 SASEGT. The CDR3 extends over 11 amino acids. The CDR3 DNA reads TGTGCCAGCACCCGAGGTTTGGAGCAGTACTTC. Its translation is CASTRGLEQYF.